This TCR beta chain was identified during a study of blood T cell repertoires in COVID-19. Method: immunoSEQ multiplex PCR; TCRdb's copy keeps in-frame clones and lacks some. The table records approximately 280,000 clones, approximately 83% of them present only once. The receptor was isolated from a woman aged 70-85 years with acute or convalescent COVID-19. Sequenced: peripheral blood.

Written as DNA, the CDR3 is TGTGCCAGCAGCCGGGGTTTGAATAATTCACCCCTCCACTTT. Protein: CASSRGLNNSPLHF. The V gene is TRBV7-9, the J gene TRBJ1-6; D uncertain. Trimming shortened V by 5 bases and J by 5 bases, and 10 bases separated the two germline ends. This CDR3 is 14 amino acids long. Germline V gives CDR1 SEHNR, CDR2 FQNEAQ (reference sequence).